This T cell receptor beta chain was obtained from a study of PD-1 blockade in classical Hodgkin lymphoma. Germline assignment: CDR1 MDHEN and CDR2 SYDVKM. The CDR3 loop spans 15 amino acids. V shed 6 bases and J shed 2 bases, with 14 bases lying between them. Data came from immunoSEQ multiplex PCR; TCRdb stores just in-frame clones and leaves some out. Of about 1,900 clones in the sample, around four fifths are singletons; the top ten hold around a tenth. Notes on this clone: The antigen remains unidentified.

Brentuximab vedotin exposure varied among the patients, all of whom had relapsed after autologous stem cell transplantation. Magnetic negative selection of thawed PBMCs yielded the CD8+ T cells. Whole-study findings and limits: Baseline diversity was lower in partial responders and progressors than complete responders.

The receptor's source is a human donor with classical Hodgkin lymphoma. The chain carries TRBV28 and TRBJ2-4; the D gene is possibly TRBD1 (5 bases). This specimen consisted of CD8+ T cells from blood, obtained at baseline. The CDR3 spells CASSLEGATKNIQYF. In nucleotides, the CDR3 is TGTGCCAGCAGCCTGGAAGGGGCAACCAAAAACATTCAGTACTTC.